The 26 T cell receptor beta chains below all came from one sample that was sequenced in a study of vaccination and CD4 T cells after COVID-19. Treatment indicated: roughly ten-day PBMC culture with coronavirus spike peptide pools or control peptides (ViraFEST assay). The Oncomine TCR Beta short-read assay was what sequenced the DNA obtained from cultured CD4+ T cells. From the PCR reads, TCRdb called clonotypes with MiXCR, one entry per CDR3 protein. The sample holds tens of thousands of distinct CDR3 sequences; about 66% are singletons and the top ten take approximately 3.7%. These receptors lack a known antigen. Sequenced sample: CD4+ T cells from blood, cultured in vitro. Source of these receptors: a human donor who had recovered from COVID-19.

Written as DNA, the CDR3 is TGTGCCAGTAGTATGGGGTTGGGTGACATTCAGTACTTC. This codes for CASSMGLGDIQYF. The chain uses TRBV19 and TRBJ2-4; no clear D. The CDR3 length is 13 residues. Germline CDR1 is LNHDA and CDR2 is SQIVND (reference sequence). V was cut by 3 bases and J by 8 bases, with 11 bases left in between.

This clonotype occurred a few times. The chain links TRBV7-2 to TRBJ1-1; unclear D gene. This CDR3 contains 13 residues. Germline CDR1 SGHTA, CDR2 FQGNSA. Trimming took 3 bases from V and 3 from J, leaving 8 bases between them. The CDR3 coding sequence is TGTGCCAGCAGCTTTGAAAGGGACACTGAAGCTTTCTTT. Protein sequence: CASSFERDTEAFF.

The sample holds a few counts of this clonotype. CDR3 sequence: CASTPGTTQNIQYF. CDR3 nucleotides: TGTGCCAGCACCCCCGGGACGACACAAAACATTCAGTACTTC. The genes are TRBV7-2 and TRBJ2-4; D is possibly TRBD1 or TRBD2 (5 bases each). The CDR3 runs to 14 residues. Germline values: CDR1 SGHTA, CDR2 FQGNSA. V lost 7 bases to trimming and J lost 5 bases, with 15 bases between them.

This rearrangement joins TRBV11-2 to TRBJ2-3, with 10 bases fitting TRBD2. CDR3 length: 16 amino acids. Per germline, CDR1 SGHAT and CDR2 FQNNGV. The J segment lost 4 bases and the V segment lost 1 base, leaving 5 bases of the junction unmatched. The CDR3 reads CASSLVPSGGADTQYF. CDR3 DNA sequence: TGTGCCAGCAGCTTAGTTCCCAGCGGGGGGGCAGATACGCAGTATTTT. The variable domain in full, completed from reference TRBV11-2 and TRBJ2-3, reads EAGVAQSPRYKIIEKRQSVAFWCNPISGHATLYWYQQILGQGPKLLIQFQNNGVVDDSQLPKDRFSAERLKGVDSTLKIQPAKLEDSAVYLCASSLVPSGGADTQYFGPGTRLTVL.

This clonotype was seen a single time. The chain combines TRBV6-2 or TRBV6-3 with TRBJ2-2; no definite D call. The CDR3 extends over 13 amino acids. Trimming took off 4 bases at V and 4 bases at J, with 7 bases between the two ends. From germline, CDR1 is MNHEY and CDR2 SVGEGT. CDR3 DNA: TGTGCCAGCAGTTTAACCGGCACCGGGGAGCTGTTTTTT. It translates to CASSLTGTGELFF.

The V call is TRBV21-1, the J call TRBJ2-3; the listed D gene, TRBD1, was not tested against the DNA. TRBV21-1 is reported as a pseudogene. The CDR3 is 18 amino acids. The CDR3 nucleotides read TGTGCCAGCAGCAAACAGACCCGGACAGGGGACAGCACAGATACGCAGTATTTT. Protein product: CASSKQTRTGDSTDTQYF.

The chain employs TRBV7-6 and TRBJ2-7; tentative D call: TRBD1 (6 bases). Per germline, CDR1 SGHVS and CDR2 FNYEAQ. V lost 2 bases and J 0 bases, leaving 11 bases between the germline ends. The CDR3 is 15 amino acids. Here the CDR3 reads CASSLLTGNSYEQYF. The CDR3 DNA sequence: TGTGCCAGCAGCTTACTTACAGGGAACTCCTACGAGCAGTACTTC.

This chain uses TRBV27 with TRBJ1-2; 7 nucleotides agree with TRBD1. The CDR3 spans 15 residues. The V and J ends lost 7 bases and 7 bases, in that order; junction bases with no gene match: 15. Germline V gene data show CDR1 as MNHEY and CDR2 as SMNVEV (reference sequence). The CDR3 region has the DNA TGTGCCAGCATACGATCCGAAGGGGGCGCGGGTGGCTACACCTTC. This gives the protein CASIRSEGGAGGYTF.

In DNA form, the CDR3 reads TGTGCCAGCAGTCATTTCAGGGGGCGCGATGGCTACACCTTC. As protein: CASSHFRGRDGYTF. The chain employs TRBV6-1 and TRBJ1-2; 8 nucleotides align to TRBD1. V lost 5 bases, J lost 6 bases, and 8 bases stayed unmatched. CDR3 length: 14 residues. From germline, CDR1 is MNHNS and CDR2 SASEGT.

This clonotype turned up a few times. This chain links TRBV4-1 with TRBJ2-7; the match to TRBD2 covers 7 bases. Germline values: CDR1 MGHRA, CDR2 YSYEKL. J lost 3 bases, V lost 1 base, and 0 bases had no gene match. The CDR3 is made up of 13 amino acids. The chain's CDR3 is CASSQASGYEQYF. CDR3 nucleotides: TGCGCCAGCAGCCAAGCTAGCGGCTACGAGCAGTACTTC.

The J gene is TRBJ2-7, the V gene TRBV6-1; D is possibly TRBD2 (6 bases). CDR1 is MNHNS and CDR2 is SASEGT in the germline V gene. V lost 8 bases, J lost 0 bases, and 14 bases lay in between. The CDR3 runs to 14 residues. This chain's CDR3 is CASSSGPGSYEQYF. CDR3 nucleotides: TGTGCCAGCTCCAGCGGGCCGGGCTCCTACGAGCAGTACTTC.

The rearrangement links TRBV7-8 to TRBJ1-1; D is possibly TRBD1 (6 bases). The CDR3 contains 14 residues. Germline CDR1 reads SGHVS; CDR2 reads FQNEAQ. V shed 5 bases and J shed 1 base, with 11 bases lying between them. CDR3 DNA: TGTGCCAGCAGCCCGGACAGCTCGAACACTGAAGCTTTCTTT. It is translated as CASSPDSSNTEAFF. Full variable domain (remainder filled in from reference TRBV7-8 and TRBJ1-1): GAGVSQSPRYKVAKRGQDVALRCDPISGHVSLFWYQQALGQGPEFLTYFQNEAQLDKSGLPSDRFFAERPEGSVSTLKIQRTQQEDSAVYLCASSPDSSNTEAFFGQGTRLTVV.

V and J are TRBV25-1 and TRBJ1-5; TRBD1 matches 8 bases. This CDR3 has 13 amino acids. The germline V gene has CDR1 MGHDK and CDR2 SYGVNS. The junction had 1 base not matched to a gene; V was cut back by 2 bases and J by 7 bases. CDR3 loop: CASSEQGAQPQHF. The CDR3 bases are TGTGCCAGCAGTGAACAGGGGGCCCAGCCCCAGCATTTT. Complete variable domain (other parts from reference TRBV25-1 and TRBJ1-5): EADIYQTPRYLVIGTGKKITLECSQTMGHDKMYWYQQDPGMELHLIHYSYGVNSTEKGDLSSESTVSRIRTEHFPLTLESARPSHTSQYLCASSEQGAQPQHFGDGTRLSIL.

The chain links TRBV6-2 or TRBV6-3 to TRBJ2-7; D uncertain. V dropped 10 bases and J dropped 3 bases, with 13 bases sitting between them. Per the germline V gene, CDR1 is MNHEY and CDR2 is SVGEGT. The CDR3 extends over 12 amino acids. The CDR3 DNA reads TGTGCCACCTGTTCCTCGGTCTACGAGCAGTACTTC. Protein sequence: CATCSSVYEQYF.

The J gene is TRBJ1-1, the V gene TRBV7-2; possible D gene TRBD1, 6 bases. Germline assignment: CDR1 SGHTA and CDR2 FQGNSA. The CDR3 loop spans 15 amino acids. Trimming removed 6 bases at V and 1 base at J, with 15 bases between. The CDR3 here is CASRPRGAGNTEAFF. CDR3 DNA: TGTGCCAGCAGGCCCAGGGGCGCTGGGAACACTGAAGCTTTCTTT.

This clonotype was picked up one time. J is TRBJ2-5 and V is TRBV1; TRBD1 was called by the table and not checked on the DNA. TRBV1 is a documented pseudogene. CDR3 length equals 15 residues. The CDR3: CTSSQDLGAGETQYF. For the CDR3, the DNA is TGCACCAGCAGCCAAGATTTGGGGGCAGGAGAGACCCAGTACTTC.

This chain links TRBV28 with TRBJ1-2; TRBD1 is a possible D gene (5 bases). The CDR3 spans 13 residues. The V gene lost 5 bases and the J gene lost 2 bases, with 9 bases spanning the gap. Germline V lookup: CDR1 MDHEN, CDR2 SYDVKM. For the CDR3, the DNA is TGTGCCAGCAGTATCAGGGACAACTATGGCTACACCTTC. Residues: CASSIRDNYGYTF.

The rearrangement links TRBV19 to TRBJ1-2; D is unclear. V dropped 5 bases and J dropped 2 bases, with 15 bases sitting between them. The CDR3 runs 15 residues. The germline CDR1 and CDR2 sequences are LNHDA and SQIVND (reference sequence). Written as DNA, the CDR3 is TGTGCCAGTAGTCCCCCGGGAGGGAAGAACTATGGCTACACCTTC. Its protein product is CASSPPGGKNYGYTF. Full variable domain (rest looked up from reference TRBV19 and TRBJ1-2): DGGITQSPKYLFRKEGQNVTLSCEQNLNHDAMYWYRQDPGQGLRLIYYSQIVNDFQKGDIAEGYSVSREKKESFPLTVTSAQKNPTAFYLCASSPPGGKNYGYTFGSGTRLTVV.

The rearrangement uses TRBV27 and TRBJ1-2, with 10 bases identical to TRBD1. The ends lost 3 bases at V and 8 bases at J; junction bases unmatched: 6. Germline CDR1 MNHEY, CDR2 SMNVEV (reference sequence). The CDR3 spans 14 residues. The CDR3 reads CASSFDRGLGGYTF. CDR3 nucleotides: TGTGCCAGCAGTTTCGACAGGGGGCTAGGGGGCTACACCTTC.

J is TRBJ2-2 and V is TRBV6-1; 8 bases are a match to TRBD2. The CDR3 has 17 amino acids. Germline CDR1 is MNHNS and CDR2 is SASEGT. V was clipped by 6 bases and J by 0 bases; unmatched bases: 9. CDR3 DNA: TGTGCCAGCAGGGCAATTAGCGGGGATGCGAACACCGGGGAGCTGTTTTTT. Its protein product is CASRAISGDANTGELFF.

CDR3: CATSKDRGREDTQYF. As DNA, the CDR3 is TGTGCCACCAGCAAGGACAGGGGGCGGGAAGATACGCAGTATTTT. The V and J genes are TRBV15 and TRBJ2-3; 11 nucleotides align to TRBD1. CDR3 length equals 15 residues. In germline, CDR1 is LNHNV, CDR2 YYDKDF (reference sequence). Unmatched junction bases numbered 5, after V lost 4 bases and J lost 5 bases.

V and J are TRBV6-2 or TRBV6-3 and TRBJ1-1; D remains unclear. The CDR3 extends over 14 amino acids. The V end lost 0 bases, the J end lost 0 bases, and 5 bases lay between the germline ends. The germline V gene encodes CDR1 MNHEY and CDR2 SVGEGT. CDR3: CASSYSRMNTEAFF. The CDR3 DNA reads as TGTGCCAGCAGTTACTCACGGATGAACACTGAAGCTTTCTTT.

The chain links TRBV12-3 or TRBV12-4 to TRBJ1-6; 11 positions match TRBD1. With 2 bases clipped from V and 14 bases from J, the junction kept 8 bases outside the gene matches. The CDR3 has 15 amino acids. DNA for the CDR3: TGTGCCAGCAGTTTAACCGGGACAGGGGGTAGGGCCCTCCACTTT. Its protein product is CASSLTGTGGRALHF.

The gene calls are TRBV24-1 and TRBJ2-3, with 8 bases that match TRBD2. CDR1 is KGHDR and CDR2 is SFDVKD in the germline V gene. The CDR3 runs 15 residues. J lost 3 bases, V lost 4 bases, and 5 bases had no gene match. The CDR3 nucleotides are TGTGCCACCAGTGACAGAGCGGGAGTAACAGATACGCAGTATTTT. This translates into CATSDRAGVTDTQYF.

This clonotype appeared a few times. V usage is TRBV15 and J usage is TRBJ1-5; possible D gene TRBD1, 5 bases. The CDR3 totals 15 residues. V was pared by 0 bases and J by 5 bases, with 11 bases between. The germline gives CDR1 LNHNV, CDR2 YYDKDF (reference sequence). This CDR3 reads CATSRDRQGYQPQHF. The CDR3 nucleotides read TGTGCCACCAGCAGAGATCGGCAGGGATATCAGCCCCAGCATTTT.

This clonotype was observed a few times. The genes are TRBV7-9 and TRBJ1-1, with a possible D match to TRBD1 (6 bases). The V gene lost 2 bases and the J gene lost 0 bases, with 10 bases spanning the gap. CDR1 is SEHNR, CDR2 FQNEAQ, per germline (reference sequence). The CDR3 consists of 15 residues. In DNA form, the CDR3 reads TGTGCCAGCAGCTTAAGGCAGGGGATGAACACTGAAGCTTTCTTT. This gives the protein CASSLRQGMNTEAFF.